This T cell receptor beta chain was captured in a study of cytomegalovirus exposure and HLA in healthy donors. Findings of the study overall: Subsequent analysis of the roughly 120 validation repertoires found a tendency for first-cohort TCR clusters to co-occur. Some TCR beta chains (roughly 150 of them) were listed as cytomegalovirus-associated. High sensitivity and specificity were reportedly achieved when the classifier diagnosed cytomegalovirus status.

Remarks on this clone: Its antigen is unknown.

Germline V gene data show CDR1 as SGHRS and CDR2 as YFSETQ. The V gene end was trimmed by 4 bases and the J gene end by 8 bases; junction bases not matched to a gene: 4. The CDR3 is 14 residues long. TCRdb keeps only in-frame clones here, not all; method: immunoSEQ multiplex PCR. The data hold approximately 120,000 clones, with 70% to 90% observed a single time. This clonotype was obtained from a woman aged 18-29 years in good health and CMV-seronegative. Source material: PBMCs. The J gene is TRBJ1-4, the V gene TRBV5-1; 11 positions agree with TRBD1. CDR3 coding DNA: TGCGCCAGCAGCCACGGGACAGGGGGAGAAAAACTGTTTTTT. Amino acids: CASSHGTGGEKLFF.